Following are 13 T cell receptor beta chains from one sample sequenced in a study of T cells after yellow fever vaccination (dated 2019 in TCRdb). The label giving this sample's treatment or condition can be read as: live attenuated yellow fever vaccine strain. The library was built by means of 5' RACE. Sequencing was carried out with an Illumina NovaSeq 6000. TCRdb passed the public sequencing reads through fastp at Q25 and MiXCR, retaining productive beta sequences. Every entry covers one CDR3 protein and lists the most common genes and DNA from its rows. This sample holds about 350,000 distinct CDR3 sequences; under 15% were observed only once. Around 3% of the sample comes from the top ten. The sequenced sample was CD4+ T cells sorted from PBMCs, obtained 15 days after the yellow fever booster vaccination. The receptors stem from a man aged 18 to 30 who received the YFV17D yellow fever vaccine.

This clonotype was seen only a few times. V is TRBV7-2 and J is TRBJ1-1; no definite D call. The V gene lost 1 base and the J gene lost 2 bases, with 11 bases spanning the gap. Germline CDR1 reads SGHTA; CDR2 reads FQGNSA. The CDR3 has 15 residues. The CDR3 sequence is CASSLEMGGNTEAFF. In DNA form, the CDR3 reads TGTGCCAGCAGCTTAGAGATGGGTGGTAACACTGAAGCTTTCTTT.

This clonotype was seen a handful of times. The rearrangement joins TRBV12-3 or TRBV12-4 to TRBJ1-6; D perhaps matches TRBD1 (6 bases). V was clipped by 3 bases and J by 8 bases, with 20 bases between them. The length of the CDR3 is 17 residues. The CDR3 protein is CASSLATGRDTYSPLHF. The CDR3 DNA sequence: TGTGCCAGCAGTTTGGCGACTGGCCGGGACACCTATTCACCCCTCCACTTT.

This chain connects TRBV7-2 to TRBJ1-5; D possibly corresponds to TRBD1 (5 bases). Trimming pared 5 bases from V and 2 bases from J, leaving 10 bases between. Germline V CDR1 and CDR2: SGHTA, FQGNSA. The CDR3 runs to 14 residues. CDR3 nucleotides: TGTGCCAGCAGCCCCGAACAGGGCAATCAGCCCCAGCATTTT. This encodes CASSPEQGNQPQHF.

As to this clonotype: Just one base apart from a much larger clone, this may be a read error. The chain has TRBV7-2 and TRBJ2-4; D may be TRBD2 (7 bases). Germline V gene data show CDR1 as SGHTA and CDR2 as FQGNSA. The CDR3 length is 17 residues. The CDR3 nucleotides read TGTGCCAGCAGCCCTCAGGTGGGGGGGCTAGCCAAAGACATTCAGTACTTC. Its protein product is CASSPQVGGLAKDIQYF. The whole variable domain, remainder taken from reference TRBV7-2 and TRBJ2-4, is GAGVSQSPSNKVTEKGKDVELRCDPISGHTALYWYRQSLGQGLEFLIYFQGNSAPDKSGLPSDRFSAERTGGSVSTLTIQRTQQEDSAVYLCASSPQVGGLAKDIQYFGAGTRLSVL.

The chain recombines TRBV9 with TRBJ1-6; possibly TRBD1 for D (5 bases). CDR1 is SGDLS and CDR2 is YYNGEE in the germline V gene. The CDR3 has 17 residues. V gave up 0 bases and J gave up 9 bases, with 19 bases separating them. The CDR3 bases are TGTGCCAGCAGCGTAGGAGAGGGGCCGGGGTTGGGTTCACCCCTCCACTTT. It translates to CASSVGEGPGLGSPLHF. Full variable domain (outside the CDR3, taken from reference TRBV9 and TRBJ1-6): DSGVTQTPKHLITATGQRVTLRCSPRSGDLSVYWYQQSLDQGLQFLIQYYNGEERAKGNILERFSAQQFPDLHSELNLSSLELGDSALYFCASSVGEGPGLGSPLHFGNGTRLTVT.

The chain employs TRBV5-1 and TRBJ1-2, with 7 bases fitting TRBD1. Germline trimming cut 2 bases from V and 8 bases from J; bases unmatched to any gene: 9. Germline CDR1 SGHRS, CDR2 YFSETQ. The CDR3 has 14 amino acids. The CDR3, as DNA: TGCGCCAGCAGCTTACCGGCAGGGGGACGAGGCTACACCTTC. It is translated as CASSLPAGGRGYTF.

This clonotype has just a few counts. This sequence joins TRBV12-3 or TRBV12-4 and TRBJ1-3; no reliable D call. The CDR3 consists of 16 residues. Trimming left V 5 bases short and J 0 bases short, with 14 bases between. The CDR3 spells CASSRLVGNSGNTIYF. The CDR3 DNA is TGTGCCAGCAGTCGCCTCGTAGGGAACTCTGGAAACACCATATATTTT.

This clonotype has a handful of counts. A read error may explain this, as a much larger clone is one base away. The rearrangement joins TRBV24-1 to TRBJ2-1, with TRBD2 as a possible D gene (6 bases). The CDR3 runs to 16 residues. CDR1 is KGHDR, CDR2 SFDVKD, per germline. V was pared by 0 bases and J by 0 bases, with 8 bases between. For the CDR3, the DNA is TGTGCCACCAGTGATTTGGCGGGGAACTCCTACAATGAGCAGTTCTTC. This encodes CATSDLAGNSYNEQFF.

This clonotype came up a few times. The chain is built from TRBV5-5 and TRBJ1-5; a possible D gene is TRBD1 (6 bases). This CDR3 has 15 residues. Trimming pared 0 bases from V and 5 bases from J, leaving 12 bases between. Germline values: CDR1 SGHKS, CDR2 YYEKEE (reference sequence). The CDR3 sequence is CASSLVGTRDQPQHF. CDR3 sequence (DNA): TGTGCCAGCAGCTTGGTAGGGACACGGGATCAGCCCCAGCATTTT.

This clonotype was observed a handful of times. This sequence joins TRBV7-8 and TRBJ2-1; D unclear. The V gene's germline CDR1 is SGHVS and CDR2 FQNEAQ. The CDR3 is 15 amino acids. Trimming took 0 bases from V and 9 from J, leaving 15 bases between them. The CDR3 reads CASSLAVGSPPEQFF. CDR3 sequence (DNA): TGTGCCAGCAGCTTAGCAGTCGGCAGCCCCCCTGAGCAGTTCTTC.

The J gene is TRBJ1-1, the V gene TRBV18; no reliable D call. CDR3 length equals 13 residues. The V and J ends lost 1 base and 7 bases respectively, with 10 bases between them. The germline CDR1 and CDR2 sequences are KGHSH and LQKENI. CDR3 DNA sequence: TGTGCCAGCTCACCACTCCTCGGGGATGAAGCTTTCTTT. Its translation: CASSPLLGDEAFF.

The count of this clonotype is one. V usage is TRBV28 and J usage is TRBJ2-5; the match to TRBD1 covers 9 bases. The germline gives CDR1 MDHEN, CDR2 SYDVKM. The CDR3 is 15 residues long. V gave up 8 bases and J gave up 7 bases; unmatched junction bases: 14. CDR3 in DNA: TGTGCCAGCGAGAATCCCGGGACAGGGACTTGGACCCAGTACTTC. Translated: CASENPGTGTWTQYF.

This clonotype was counted only a few times. The V gene is TRBV10-3, the J gene TRBJ2-7; either TRBD1 or TRBD2 may fit D (5 bases each). The CDR3 loop spans 14 amino acids. Trimming took off 7 bases at V and 1 base at J, with 14 bases between the two ends. CDR1 and CDR2 from the germline V gene are ENHRY and SYGVKD. The CDR3 nucleotides are TGTGCCATCAATCCCGGGACCGCTTCCTACGAGCAGTACTTC. It specifies CAINPGTASYEQYF.